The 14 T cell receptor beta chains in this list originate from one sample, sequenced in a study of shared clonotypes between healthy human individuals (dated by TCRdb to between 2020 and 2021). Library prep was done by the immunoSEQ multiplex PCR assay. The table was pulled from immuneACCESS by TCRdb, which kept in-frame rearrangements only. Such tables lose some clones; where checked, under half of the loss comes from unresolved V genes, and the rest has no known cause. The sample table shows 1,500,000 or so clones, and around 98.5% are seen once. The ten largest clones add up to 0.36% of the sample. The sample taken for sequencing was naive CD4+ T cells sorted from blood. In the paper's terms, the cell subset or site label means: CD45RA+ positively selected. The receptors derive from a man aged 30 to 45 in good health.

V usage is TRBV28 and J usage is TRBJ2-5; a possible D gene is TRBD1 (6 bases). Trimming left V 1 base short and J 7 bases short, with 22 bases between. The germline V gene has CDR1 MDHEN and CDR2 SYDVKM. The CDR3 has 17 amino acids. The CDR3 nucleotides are TGTGCCAGCAGTTTATTGGACAACAGGGTATTTGGTGGGACCCAGTACTTC. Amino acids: CASSLLDNRVFGGTQYF.

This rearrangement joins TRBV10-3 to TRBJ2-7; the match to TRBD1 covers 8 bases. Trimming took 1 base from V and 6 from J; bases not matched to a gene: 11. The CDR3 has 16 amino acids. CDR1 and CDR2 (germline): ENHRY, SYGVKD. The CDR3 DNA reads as TGTGCCATCAGTGAGTTCACCGGGACAGGAGTCAGCGAGCAGTACTTC. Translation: CAISEFTGTGVSEQYF.

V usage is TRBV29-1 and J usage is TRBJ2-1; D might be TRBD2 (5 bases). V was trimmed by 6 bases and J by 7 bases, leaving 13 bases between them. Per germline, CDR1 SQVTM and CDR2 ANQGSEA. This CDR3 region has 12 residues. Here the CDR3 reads CSVLEFPNEQFF. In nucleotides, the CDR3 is TGCAGCGTACTAGAATTTCCTAATGAGCAGTTCTTC.

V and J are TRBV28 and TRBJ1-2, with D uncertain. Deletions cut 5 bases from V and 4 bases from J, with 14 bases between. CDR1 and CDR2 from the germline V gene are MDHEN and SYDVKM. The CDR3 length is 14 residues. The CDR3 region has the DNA TGTGCCAGCAGTACAAGGGCCTCGACCTATGGCTACACCTTC. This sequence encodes CASSTRASTYGYTF.

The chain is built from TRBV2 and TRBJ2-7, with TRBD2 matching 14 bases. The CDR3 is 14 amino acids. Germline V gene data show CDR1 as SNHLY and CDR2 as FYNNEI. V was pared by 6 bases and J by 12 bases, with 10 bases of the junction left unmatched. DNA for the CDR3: TGTGCCAGCAGGTCCCCGGGACTAGCGGGAGTACGGTACTTC. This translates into CASRSPGLAGVRYF.

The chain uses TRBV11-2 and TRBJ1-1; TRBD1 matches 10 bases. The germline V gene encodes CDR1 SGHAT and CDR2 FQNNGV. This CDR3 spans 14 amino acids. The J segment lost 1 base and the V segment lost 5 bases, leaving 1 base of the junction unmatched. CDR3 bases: TGTGCCAGCAGCCGGGACAGGGGGAACACTGAAGCTTTCTTT. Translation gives CASSRDRGNTEAFF.

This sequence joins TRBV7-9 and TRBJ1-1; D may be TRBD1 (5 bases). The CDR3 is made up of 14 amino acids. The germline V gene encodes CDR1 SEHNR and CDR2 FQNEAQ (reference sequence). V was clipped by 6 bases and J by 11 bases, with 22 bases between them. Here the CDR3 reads CASRGPQGGNEAFF. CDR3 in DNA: TGTGCCAGCAGGGGGCCCCAGGGTGGAAATGAGGCTTTCTTT.

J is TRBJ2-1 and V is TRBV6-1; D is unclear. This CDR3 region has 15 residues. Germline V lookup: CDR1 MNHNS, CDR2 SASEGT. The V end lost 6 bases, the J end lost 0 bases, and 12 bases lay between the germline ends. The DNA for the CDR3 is TGTGCCAGCAGCCGGGCCGGCAGCTCCTACAATGAGCAGTTCTTC. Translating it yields CASSRAGSSYNEQFF.

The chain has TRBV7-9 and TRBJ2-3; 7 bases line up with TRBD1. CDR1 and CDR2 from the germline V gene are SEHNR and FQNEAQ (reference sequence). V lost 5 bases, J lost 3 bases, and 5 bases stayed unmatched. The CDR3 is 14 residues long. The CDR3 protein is CASSHRGSTDTQYF. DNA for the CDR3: TGTGCCAGCAGCCACAGGGGCTCGACAGATACGCAGTATTTT. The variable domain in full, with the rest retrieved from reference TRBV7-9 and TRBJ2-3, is DTGVSQNPRHKITKRGQNVTFRCDPISEHNRLYWYRQTLGQGPEFLTYFQNEAQLEKSRLLSDRFSAERPKGSFSTLEIQRTEQGDSAMYLCASSHRGSTDTQYFGPGTRLTVL.

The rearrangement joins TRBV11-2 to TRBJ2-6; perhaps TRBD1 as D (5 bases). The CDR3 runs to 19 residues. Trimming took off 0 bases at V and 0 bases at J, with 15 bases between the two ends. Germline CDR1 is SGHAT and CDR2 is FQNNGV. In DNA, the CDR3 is TGTGCCAGCAGCTTAGATCCGGGCAGGGTCTTCTCTGGGGCCAACGTCCTGACTTTC. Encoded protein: CASSLDPGRVFSGANVLTF.

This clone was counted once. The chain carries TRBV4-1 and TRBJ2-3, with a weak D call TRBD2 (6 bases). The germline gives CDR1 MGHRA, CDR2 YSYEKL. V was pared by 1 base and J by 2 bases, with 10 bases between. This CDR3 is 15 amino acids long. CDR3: CASSQGERATDTQYF. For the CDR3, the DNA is TGCGCCAGCAGCCAAGGAGAGCGGGCCACAGATACGCAGTATTTT.

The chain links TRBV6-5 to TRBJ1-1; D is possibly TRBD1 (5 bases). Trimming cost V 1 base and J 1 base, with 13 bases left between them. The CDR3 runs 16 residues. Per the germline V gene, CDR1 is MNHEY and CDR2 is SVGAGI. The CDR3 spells CASSYFPDRGNTEAFF. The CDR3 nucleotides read TGTGCCAGCAGTTACTTCCCAGATAGGGGGAACACTGAAGCTTTCTTT.

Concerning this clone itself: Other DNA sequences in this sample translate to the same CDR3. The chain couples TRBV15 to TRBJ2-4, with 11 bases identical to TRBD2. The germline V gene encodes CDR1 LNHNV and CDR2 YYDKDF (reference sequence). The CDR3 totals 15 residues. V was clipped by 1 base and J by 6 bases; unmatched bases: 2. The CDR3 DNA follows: TGTGCCACCAGCAGAGGGGGGACTAGCGGAAACATTCAGTACTTC. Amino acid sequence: CATSRGGTSGNIQYF. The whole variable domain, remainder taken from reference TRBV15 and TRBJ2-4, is DAMVIQNPRYQVTQFGKPVTLSCSQTLNHNVMYWYQQKSSQAPKLLFHYYDKDFNNEADTPDNFQSRRPNTSFCFLDIRSPGLGDTAMYLCATSRGGTSGNIQYFGAGTRLSVL.

The CDR3 DNA sequence: TGCAGCGTTGAGCCCCGGGACAGGGCACGAGGCTACACCTTC. Amino acids: CSVEPRDRARGYTF. The chain links TRBV29-1 to TRBJ1-2, with TRBD1 matching 9 bases. The germline V gene encodes CDR1 SQVTM and CDR2 ANQGSEA. The V and J ends lost 3 bases and 8 bases, in that order; junction bases with no gene match: 10. This CDR3 spans 14 amino acids.